This T cell receptor delta chain originates from a study of gamma-delta T cells after stem cell transplantation. TCRdb redid clone calling on the RT-PCR reads using CATT. The sample yields around 7,800 delta-chain clones, more than 12% seen once. CDR1 and CDR2 from the germline V gene are TSWWSYY and QGS. The ends lost 2 bases at V and 4 bases at J; junction bases unmatched: 9. The CDR3 covers 16 residues. By sample share, this clone is medium-sized (0.01 to 0.1%). This chain uses TRDV1 with TRDJ1; TRDD3 matches at 8 bases. This clonotype originated in a human donor. It is not recorded whose cells these are; they may come from a transplant donor. Material for sequencing was gamma-delta T cells. Here the CDR3 DNA reads TGTGCTCTTGGGGAATGGAGGGGGGATATTTTCGATAAACTCATCTTT. This gives the protein CALGEWRGDIFDKLIF.